The present T cell receptor (beta chain) was sequenced within a study of neurological immune-mediated disorders. Where libraries were unsorted, they were derived from 2 million PBMCs stored at -80 degrees C. Study-wide points: HTLV-1-associated myelopathy showed the most TCR clonal expansion; multiple sclerosis the least, below healthy controls.

cDNA was made by 5'RACE with 10-nucleotide random UMIs. Every sequencing run generated in excess of 160 million TCR-beta sequences. These sequences covered 15-18 subjects. In TCRdb, the 5' RACE reads were re-called with MiXCR into one record per CDR3 protein. The sample yields 75,000 to 85,000 distinct CDR3 sequences, 17% seen once. Germline CDR1 reads SNHLY; CDR2 reads FYNNEI. The V and J ends lost 8 bases and 1 base respectively, with 20 bases between them. The CDR3 runs to 16 residues. In the case of this clonotype: What it recognizes is unknown.

The rearrangement links TRBV2 to TRBJ1-1, with a possible D match to TRBD1 (5 bases). The sequenced material came from PBMCs. The source of this sequence is a woman between 35 and 50 years old in good health. The CDR3 is CASGGGTWARNTEAFF. CDR3 in DNA: TGTGCCAGCGGGGGGGGAACTTGGGCAAGGAACACTGAAGCTTTCTTT.